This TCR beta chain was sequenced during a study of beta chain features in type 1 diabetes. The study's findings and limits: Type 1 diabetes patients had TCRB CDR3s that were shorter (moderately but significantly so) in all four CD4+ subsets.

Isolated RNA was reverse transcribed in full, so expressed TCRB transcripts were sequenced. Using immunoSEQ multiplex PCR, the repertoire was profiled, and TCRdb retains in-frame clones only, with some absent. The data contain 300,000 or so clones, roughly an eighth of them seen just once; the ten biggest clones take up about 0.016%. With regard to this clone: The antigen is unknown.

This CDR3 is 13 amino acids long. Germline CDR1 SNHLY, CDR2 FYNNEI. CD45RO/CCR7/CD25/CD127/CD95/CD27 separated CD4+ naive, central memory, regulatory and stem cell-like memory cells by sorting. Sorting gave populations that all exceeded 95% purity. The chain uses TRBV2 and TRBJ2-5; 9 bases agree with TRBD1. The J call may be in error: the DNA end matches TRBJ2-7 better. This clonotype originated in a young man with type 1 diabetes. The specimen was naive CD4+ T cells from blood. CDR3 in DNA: TGTGCCAGCGGGGGACAGGGATTATACGAGCAGTACTTC. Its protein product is CASGGQGLYEQYF.